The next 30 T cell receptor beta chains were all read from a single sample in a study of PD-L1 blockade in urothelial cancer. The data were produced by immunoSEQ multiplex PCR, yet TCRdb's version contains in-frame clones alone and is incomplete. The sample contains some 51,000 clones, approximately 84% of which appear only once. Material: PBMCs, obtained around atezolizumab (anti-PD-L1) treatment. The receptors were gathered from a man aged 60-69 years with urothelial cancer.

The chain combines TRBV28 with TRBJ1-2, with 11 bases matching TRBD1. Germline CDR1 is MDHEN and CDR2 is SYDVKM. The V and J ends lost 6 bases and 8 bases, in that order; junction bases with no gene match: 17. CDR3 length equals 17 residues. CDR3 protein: CASSEPGQGGIYEGYTF. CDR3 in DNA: TGTGCCAGCAGCGAGCCGGGACAGGGGGGAATCTATGAGGGCTACACCTTC.

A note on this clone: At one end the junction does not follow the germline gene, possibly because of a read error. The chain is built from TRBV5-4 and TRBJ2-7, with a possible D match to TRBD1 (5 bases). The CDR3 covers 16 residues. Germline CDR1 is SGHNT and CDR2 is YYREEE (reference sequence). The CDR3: CASSPDRTPYTYGQYF. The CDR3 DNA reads TGTGCCAGCAGCCCTGATAGGACACCTTATACGTACGGGCAGTACTTC.

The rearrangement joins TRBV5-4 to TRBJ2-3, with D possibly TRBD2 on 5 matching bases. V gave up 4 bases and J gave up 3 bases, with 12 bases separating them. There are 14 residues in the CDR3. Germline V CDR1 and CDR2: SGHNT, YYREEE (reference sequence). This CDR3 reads CASSPWAGTDTQYF. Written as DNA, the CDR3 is TGTGCCAGCAGCCCCTGGGCGGGTACAGATACGCAGTATTTT.

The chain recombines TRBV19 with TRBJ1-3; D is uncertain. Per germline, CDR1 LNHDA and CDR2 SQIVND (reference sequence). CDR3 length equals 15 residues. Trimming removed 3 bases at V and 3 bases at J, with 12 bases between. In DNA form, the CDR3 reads TGTGCCAGTAGTATCTTTTCAGGTCTTGGAAACACCATATATTTT. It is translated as CASSIFSGLGNTIYF.

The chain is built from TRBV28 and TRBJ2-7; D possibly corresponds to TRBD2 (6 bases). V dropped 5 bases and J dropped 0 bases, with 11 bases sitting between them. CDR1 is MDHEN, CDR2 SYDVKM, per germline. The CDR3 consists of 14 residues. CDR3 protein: CASSRRDFSYEQYF. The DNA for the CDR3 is TGTGCCAGCAGTCGCCGGGACTTCTCCTACGAGCAGTACTTC. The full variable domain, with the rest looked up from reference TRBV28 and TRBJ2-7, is DVKVTQSSRYLVKRTGEKVFLECVQDMDHENMFWYRQDPGLGLRLIYFSYDVKMKEKGDIPEGYSVSREKKERFSLILESASTNQTSMYLCASSRRDFSYEQYFGPGTRLTVT.

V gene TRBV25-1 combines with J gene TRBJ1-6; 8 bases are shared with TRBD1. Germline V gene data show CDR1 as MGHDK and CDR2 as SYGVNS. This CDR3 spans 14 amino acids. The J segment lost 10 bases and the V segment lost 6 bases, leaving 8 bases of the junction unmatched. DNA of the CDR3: TGTGCCAGCAGCTATGGACAGGGTGGATCACCCCTCCACTTT. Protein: CASSYGQGGSPLHF.

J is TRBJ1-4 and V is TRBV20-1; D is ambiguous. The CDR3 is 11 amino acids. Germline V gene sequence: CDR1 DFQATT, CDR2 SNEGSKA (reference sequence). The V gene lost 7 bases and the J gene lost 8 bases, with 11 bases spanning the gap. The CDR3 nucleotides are TGCAGTGTTAGGGTGAGGGAAAAACTGTTTTTT. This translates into CSVRVREKLFF.

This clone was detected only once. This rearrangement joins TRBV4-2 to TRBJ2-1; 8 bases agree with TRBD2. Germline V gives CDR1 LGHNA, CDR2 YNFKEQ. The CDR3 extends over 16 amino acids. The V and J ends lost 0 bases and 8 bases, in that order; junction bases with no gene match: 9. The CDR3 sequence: CASSQEGQREIDEQFF. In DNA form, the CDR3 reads TGTGCCAGCAGCCAAGAGGGCCAGCGGGAGATCGATGAGCAGTTCTTC.

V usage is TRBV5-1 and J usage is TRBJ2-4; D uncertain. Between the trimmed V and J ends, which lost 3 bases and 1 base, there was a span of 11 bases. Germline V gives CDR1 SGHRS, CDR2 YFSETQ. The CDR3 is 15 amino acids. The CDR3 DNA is TGCGCCAGCAGCTCCTCGAGTATGGCCAAAAACATTCAGTACTTC. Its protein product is CASSSSSMAKNIQYF. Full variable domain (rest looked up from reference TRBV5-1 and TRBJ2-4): KAGVTQTPRYLIKTRGQQVTLSCSPISGHRSVSWYQQTPGQGLQFLFEYFSETQRNKGNFPGRFSGRQFSNSRSEMNVSTLELGDSALYLCASSSSSMAKNIQYFGAGTRLSVL.

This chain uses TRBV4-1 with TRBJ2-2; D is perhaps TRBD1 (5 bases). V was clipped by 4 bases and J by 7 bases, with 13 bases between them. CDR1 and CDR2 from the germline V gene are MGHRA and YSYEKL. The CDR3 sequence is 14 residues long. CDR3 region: CASSPILRGGELFF. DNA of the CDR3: TGCGCCAGCAGCCCGATACTTAGGGGCGGGGAGCTGTTTTTT.

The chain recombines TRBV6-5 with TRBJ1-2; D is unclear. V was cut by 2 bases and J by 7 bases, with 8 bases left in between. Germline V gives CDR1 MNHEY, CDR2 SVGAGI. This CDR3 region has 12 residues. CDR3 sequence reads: CASSYIGGGYTF. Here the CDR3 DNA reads TGTGCCAGCAGTTACATCGGAGGTGGCTACACCTTC.

The CDR3 DNA sequence: TGTGCCAGTAGTGGGGGAGGGTTTGTGGAGACCCAGTACTTC. Amino acid sequence: CASSGGGFVETQYF. The V call is TRBV19, the J call TRBJ2-5; the match to TRBD2 covers 7 bases. J gave up 5 bases and V 5 bases, and 8 bases lay outside the gene matches. CDR1 LNHDA and CDR2 SQIVND come from the germline V gene (reference sequence). This CDR3 comprises 14 residues.

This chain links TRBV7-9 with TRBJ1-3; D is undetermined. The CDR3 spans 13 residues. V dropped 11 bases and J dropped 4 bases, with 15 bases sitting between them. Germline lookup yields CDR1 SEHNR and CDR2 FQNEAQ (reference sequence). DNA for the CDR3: TGTGCCGGATCTGACGGAGCAGGAAACACCATATATTTT. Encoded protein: CAGSDGAGNTIYF.

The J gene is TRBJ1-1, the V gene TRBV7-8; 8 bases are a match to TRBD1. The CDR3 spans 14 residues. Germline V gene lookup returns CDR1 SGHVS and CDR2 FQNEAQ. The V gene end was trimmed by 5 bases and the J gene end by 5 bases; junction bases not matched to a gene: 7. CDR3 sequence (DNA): TGTGCCAGCAGCGCAGGGGGCTGGGGGACTGAAGCTTTCTTT. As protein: CASSAGGWGTEAFF.

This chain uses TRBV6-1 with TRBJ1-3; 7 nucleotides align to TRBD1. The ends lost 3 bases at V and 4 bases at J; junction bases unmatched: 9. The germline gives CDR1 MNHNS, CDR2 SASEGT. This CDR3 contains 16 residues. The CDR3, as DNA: TGTGCCAGCAGTGAGGGCAGGGGGTTATTGGGAAACACCATATATTTT. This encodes CASSEGRGLLGNTIYF.

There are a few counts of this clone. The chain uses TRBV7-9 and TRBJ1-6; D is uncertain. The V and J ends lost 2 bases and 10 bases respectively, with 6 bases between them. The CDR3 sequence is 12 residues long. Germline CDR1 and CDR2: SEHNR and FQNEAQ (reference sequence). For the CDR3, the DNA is TGTGCCAGCAGCTTATTTGGCTCACCCCTCCACTTT. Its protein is CASSLFGSPLHF. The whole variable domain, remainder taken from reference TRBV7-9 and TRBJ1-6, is DTGVSQNPRHKITKRGQNVTFRCDPISEHNRLYWYRQTLGQGPEFLTYFQNEAQLEKSRLLSDRFSAERPKGSFSTLEIQRTEQGDSAMYLCASSLFGSPLHFGNGTRLTVT.

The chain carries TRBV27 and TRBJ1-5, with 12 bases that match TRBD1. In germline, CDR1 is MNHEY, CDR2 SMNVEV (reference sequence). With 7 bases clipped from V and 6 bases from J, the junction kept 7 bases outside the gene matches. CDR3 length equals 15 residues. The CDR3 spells CASTPGTGGVQPQHF. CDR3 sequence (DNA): TGTGCCAGCACCCCCGGGACAGGGGGCGTTCAGCCCCAGCATTTT.

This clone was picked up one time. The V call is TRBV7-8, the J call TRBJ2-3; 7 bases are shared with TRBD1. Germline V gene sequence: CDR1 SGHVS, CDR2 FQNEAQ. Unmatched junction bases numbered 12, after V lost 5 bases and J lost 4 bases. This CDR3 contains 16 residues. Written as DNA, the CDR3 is TGTGCCAGCAGCCTCCTAGACAGGGAGTTTTCAGATACGCAGTATTTT. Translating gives CASSLLDREFSDTQYF.

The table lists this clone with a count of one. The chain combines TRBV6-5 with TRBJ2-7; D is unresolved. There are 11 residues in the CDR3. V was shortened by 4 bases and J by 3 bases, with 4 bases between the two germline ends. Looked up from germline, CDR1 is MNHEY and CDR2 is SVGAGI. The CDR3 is CASSSNYEQYF. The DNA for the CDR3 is TGTGCCAGCAGTTCCAACTACGAGCAGTACTTC.

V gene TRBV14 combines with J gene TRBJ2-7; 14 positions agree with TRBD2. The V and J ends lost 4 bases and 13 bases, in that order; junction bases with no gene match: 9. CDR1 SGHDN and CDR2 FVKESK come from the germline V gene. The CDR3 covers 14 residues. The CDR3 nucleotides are TGTGCCAGCAGCCGCAGACTAGCGGGAGGGCCCAGTTACTTC. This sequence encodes CASSRRLAGGPSYF. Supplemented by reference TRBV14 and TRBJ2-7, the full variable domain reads EAGVTQFPSHSVIEKGQTVTLRCDPISGHDNLYWYRRVMGKEIKFLLHFVKESKQDESGMPNNRFLAERTGGTYSTLKVQPAELEDSGVYFCASSRRLAGGPSYFGPGTRLTVT.

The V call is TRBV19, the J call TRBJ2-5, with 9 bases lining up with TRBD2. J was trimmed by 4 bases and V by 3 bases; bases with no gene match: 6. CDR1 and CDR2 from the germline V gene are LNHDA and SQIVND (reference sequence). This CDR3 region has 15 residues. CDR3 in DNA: TGTGCCAGTAGTATTGGGCGGGGGGGCGGAGAGACCCAGTACTTC. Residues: CASSIGRGGGETQYF.

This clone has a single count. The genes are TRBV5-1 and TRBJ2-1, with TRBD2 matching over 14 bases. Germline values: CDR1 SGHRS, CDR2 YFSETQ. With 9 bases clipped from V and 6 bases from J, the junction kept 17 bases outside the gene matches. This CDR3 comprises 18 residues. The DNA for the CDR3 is TGCGCCACCTACTCCCGACTAGCGGGAGGGCTCGCTCTCAATGAGCAGTTCTTC. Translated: CATYSRLAGGLALNEQFF.

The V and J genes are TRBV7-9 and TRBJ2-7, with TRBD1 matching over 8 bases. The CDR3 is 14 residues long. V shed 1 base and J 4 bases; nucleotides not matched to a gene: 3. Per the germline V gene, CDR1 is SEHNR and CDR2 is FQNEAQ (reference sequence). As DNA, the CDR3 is TGTGCCAGCAGCTTAGGACAGGGGCTGTACGAGCAGTACTTC. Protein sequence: CASSLGQGLYEQYF.

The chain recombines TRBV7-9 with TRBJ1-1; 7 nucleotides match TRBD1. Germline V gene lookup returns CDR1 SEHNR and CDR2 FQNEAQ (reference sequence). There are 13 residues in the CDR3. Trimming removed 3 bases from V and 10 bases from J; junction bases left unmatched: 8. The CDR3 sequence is CASSFERQGRAFF. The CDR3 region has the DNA TGTGCCAGCAGCTTCGAACGACAGGGTAGAGCTTTCTTT.

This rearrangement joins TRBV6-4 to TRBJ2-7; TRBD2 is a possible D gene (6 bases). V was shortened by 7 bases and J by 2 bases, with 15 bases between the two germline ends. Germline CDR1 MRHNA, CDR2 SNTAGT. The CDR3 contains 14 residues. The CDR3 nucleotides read TGTGCCAGCAAAATATCGGAGGGCCCCTACGAGCAGTACTTC. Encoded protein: CASKISEGPYEQYF.

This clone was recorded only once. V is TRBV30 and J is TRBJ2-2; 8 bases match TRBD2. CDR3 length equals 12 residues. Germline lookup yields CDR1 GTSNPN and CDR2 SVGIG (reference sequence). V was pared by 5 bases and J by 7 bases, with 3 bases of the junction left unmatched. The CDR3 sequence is CAWSRGGGELFF. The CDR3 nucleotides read TGTGCCTGGTCCCGGGGGGGCGGGGAGCTGTTTTTT.

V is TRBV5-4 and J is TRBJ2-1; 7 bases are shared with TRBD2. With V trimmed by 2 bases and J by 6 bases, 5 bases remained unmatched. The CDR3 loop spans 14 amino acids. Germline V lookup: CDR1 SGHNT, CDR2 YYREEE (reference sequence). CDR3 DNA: TGTGCCAGCAGCTTCCCTAGCGGAAGCAATGAGCAGTTCTTC. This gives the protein CASSFPSGSNEQFF.

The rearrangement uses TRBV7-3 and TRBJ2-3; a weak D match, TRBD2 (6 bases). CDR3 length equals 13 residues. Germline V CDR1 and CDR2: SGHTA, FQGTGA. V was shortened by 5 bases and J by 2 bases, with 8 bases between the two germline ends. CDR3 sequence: CASSGDFTDTQYF. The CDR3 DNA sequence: TGTGCCAGCAGCGGGGACTTCACAGATACGCAGTATTTT.

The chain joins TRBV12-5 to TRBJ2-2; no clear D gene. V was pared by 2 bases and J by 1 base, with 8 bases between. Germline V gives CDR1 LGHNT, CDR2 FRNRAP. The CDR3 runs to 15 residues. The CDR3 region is CASGLSQLNTGELFF. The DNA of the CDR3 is TGTGCTAGTGGTTTGTCCCAATTGAACACCGGGGAGCTGTTTTTT.

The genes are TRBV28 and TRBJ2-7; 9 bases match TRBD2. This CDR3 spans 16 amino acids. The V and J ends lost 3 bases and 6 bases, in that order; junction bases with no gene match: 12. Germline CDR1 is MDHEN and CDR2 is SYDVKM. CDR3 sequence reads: CASSFFTGAGGSEQYF. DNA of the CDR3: TGTGCCAGCAGTTTCTTCACGGGGGCGGGGGGGAGCGAGCAGTACTTC. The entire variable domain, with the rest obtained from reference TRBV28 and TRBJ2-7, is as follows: DVKVTQSSRYLVKRTGEKVFLECVQDMDHENMFWYRQDPGLGLRLIYFSYDVKMKEKGDIPEGYSVSREKKERFSLILESASTNQTSMYLCASSFFTGAGGSEQYFGPGTRLTVT.